This T cell receptor (beta chain) emerged from a study of T cell repertoires in cytomegalovirus infection. Across the study: Through public TCR beta signatures, both CMV infection and matching HLA type were indicated.

This clonotype came up a few times. Its antigen is undetermined. Between the trimmed V and J ends, which lost 4 bases and 1 base, there was a span of 16 bases. The CDR3 length is 16 residues. Germline V gene data show CDR1 as PRHDT and CDR2 as FYEKMQ (reference sequence). General study points: There were carriers of CMV plus the relevant HLA, and cumulative public TCR beta family frequency identified them.

TCRdb reprocessed the reads with MiXCR, giving one entry per CDR3 protein. The sample lists under 200,000 distinct CDR3 sequences, roughly 9% occurring once. Sequencing input: PBMCs. The chain has TRBV13 and TRBJ1-1, with D maybe TRBD1 (5 bases). The source of this sequence is a human donor in good health (CMV status not recorded). Some clones in this sample may be carry-over from other donors' samples. The DNA of the CDR3 is TGTGCCAGCAGCTATTGGGGGATGGGAGGGAACACTGAAGCTTTCTTT. It specifies CASSYWGMGGNTEAFF.